Listed here are 10 T cell receptor beta chains from one sample, sequenced in a study of glioma-infiltrating T cells after dendritic cell vaccination. The data were produced by immunoSEQ multiplex PCR, yet TCRdb's version contains in-frame clones alone and is incomplete. This table holds roughly 100,000 clones, 85% to 90% found once. The sample's time point: after dendritic cell vaccination, including at tumor progression/relapse. The source material was blood, sampled after dendritic cell vaccination. The receptors derive from a human donor with glioblastoma.

This chain joins TRBV2 and TRBJ2-5; a possible D gene is TRBD2 (5 bases). Looked up from germline, CDR1 is SNHLY and CDR2 is FYNNEI. CDR3 size: 13 residues. Trimming took 9 bases from V and 6 from J, leaving 17 bases between them. The DNA for the CDR3 is TGTGCCAGTGTACCTAGCCGAGGAAAGACCCAGTACTTC. This encodes CASVPSRGKTQYF.

The chain is built from TRBV7-3 and TRBJ1-1; 8 positions agree with TRBD1. Germline V lookup: CDR1 SGHTA, CDR2 FQGTGA. The CDR3 sequence is 12 residues long. V lost 3 bases and J lost 8; bases outside the gene matches: 2. The CDR3 is CASSFGQGEAFF. The DNA of the CDR3 is TGTGCCAGCAGCTTCGGACAGGGAGAAGCTTTCTTT.

This clone was detected once. The chain has TRBV6-6 and TRBJ1-6; 10 bases agree with TRBD1. The V gene's germline CDR1 is MNHNY and CDR2 SVGAGI (reference sequence). J lost 8 bases, V lost 8 bases, and 0 bases had no gene match. This CDR3 has 12 amino acids. CDR3 nucleotides: TGTGCCAGCGGGACAGGGGATTCACCCCTCCACTTT. This codes for CASGTGDSPLHF.

The rearrangement uses TRBV6-6 and TRBJ1-2; the D is unclear. V lost 2 bases and J 3 bases, leaving 10 bases between the germline ends. The CDR3 is made up of 14 amino acids. Germline CDR1 and CDR2: MNHNY and SVGAGI (reference sequence). The CDR3 DNA sequence: TGTGCCAGCAGTTACACCTACGGAGACTATGGCTACACCTTC. Its protein product is CASSYTYGDYGYTF.

A single count supports this clone. This sequence joins TRBV6-1 and TRBJ2-1; no firm D call. This CDR3 has 17 amino acids. Germline values: CDR1 MNHNS, CDR2 SASEGT. The V end lost 4 bases, the J end lost 0 bases, and 16 bases lay between the germline ends. The CDR3 sequence: CASSAAEGGSSYNEQFF. The DNA of the CDR3 is TGTGCCAGCAGTGCGGCGGAAGGTGGCAGCTCCTACAATGAGCAGTTCTTC.

The chain uses TRBV14 and TRBJ2-7; TRBD1 is a possible D gene (6 bases). Between the trimmed V and J ends, which lost 4 bases and 3 bases, there was a span of 13 bases. The CDR3 totals 14 residues. CDR1 and CDR2 from the germline V gene are SGHDN and FVKESK. The CDR3, as DNA: TGTGCCAGCAGCCGGTACCAGGGGCTCTACGAGCAGTACTTC. Protein: CASSRYQGLYEQYF.

CDR3 coding DNA: TGTGCCAGCAGTCTACCGGGACAAGGATACAATGAGCAGTTCTTC. Amino acids: CASSLPGQGYNEQFF. The chain uses TRBV27 and TRBJ2-1, with a tentative D call TRBD1 (6 bases). V was shortened by 5 bases and J by 4 bases, with 15 bases between the two germline ends. Germline loops: CDR1 MNHEY, CDR2 SMNVEV (reference sequence). The CDR3 loop spans 15 amino acids.

CDR3 sequence reads: CASSPGTGVYGYTF. The CDR3 DNA reads as TGTGCCAGCAGTCCCGGGACAGGGGTTTATGGCTACACCTTC. The chain carries TRBV6-1 and TRBJ1-2; 10 nucleotides agree with TRBD1. The CDR3 totals 14 residues. Unmatched junction bases numbered 5, after V lost 5 bases and J lost 5 bases. Germline values: CDR1 MNHNS, CDR2 SASEGT.

In its sample, this clone was seen a few times. The chain links TRBV6-6 to TRBJ2-6; 7 nucleotides agree with TRBD1. The CDR3 is 16 residues long. Germline V gene lookup returns CDR1 MNHNY and CDR2 SVGAGI (reference sequence). The J segment lost 0 bases and the V segment lost 5 bases, leaving 4 bases of the junction unmatched. The CDR3 protein is CASSPEGASGANVLTF. CDR3 in DNA: TGTGCCAGCAGTCCCGAGGGGGCCTCTGGGGCCAACGTCCTGACTTTC.

This clone was found a few times. The chain employs TRBV5-6 and TRBJ2-5; TRBD2 matches 8 bases. CDR3 size: 13 residues. Germline trimming cut 3 bases from V and 7 bases from J; bases unmatched to any gene: 5. The germline V gene encodes CDR1 SGHDT and CDR2 YYEEEE. In DNA form, the CDR3 reads TGTGCCAGCAGCTGGGCCGGGGGGGTGACCCAGTACTTC. Its translation is CASSWAGGVTQYF.